These 23 T cell receptor beta chains share one sample of origin, sequenced in a study of T cell clusters in autoimmune cytopenias. Each sample's input was about 270 ng genomic DNA, roughly 40,000 genome equivalents. TRB rearrangements were amplified by touch-down multiplex PCR with mixed TRB-A/B primers. TCRdb re-called the multiplex PCR reads and gives one entry per CDR3 protein, without DNA. Its table lists about 11,000 distinct CDR3 sequences. This same sample was also taken into another study, of T cell repertoires in aging, cancer and after chemotherapy.

Sequencing input: peripheral blood. These receptors all stem from a human donor in good health.

This rearrangement joins TRBV20-1 to TRBJ2-2; with no DNA, the TCRdb D assignment of TRBD1 cannot be verified. The germline gives CDR1 DFQATT, CDR2 SNEGSKA (reference sequence). The CDR3 contains 16 residues. The CDR3 spells CSARDLGTGDNGELFF.

The chain couples TRBV15 to TRBJ2-7; TCRdb returns TRBD2, unconfirmable since there is no DNA. CDR3 length: 16 amino acids. The V gene's germline CDR1 is LNHNV and CDR2 YYDKDF (reference sequence). The CDR3: CATSSWTSGGPYEQYF.

The CDR3 spells CASMRGNTEAFF. The V gene is TRBV6-1, the J gene TRBJ1-1. CDR3 length: 12 amino acids. Per the germline V gene, CDR1 is MNHNS and CDR2 is SASEGT.

The rearrangement uses TRBV6-2 or TRBV6-3 and TRBJ2-7; TCRdb indicates TRBD2, and absent DNA this call remains unverified. Looked up from germline, CDR1 is MNHEY and CDR2 is SVGEGT. The CDR3 totals 16 residues. CDR3 in amino acids: CASSFDLAGSSYEQYF.

The chain carries TRBV27 and TRBJ2-2; absent DNA, TCRdb's TRBD2 call cannot be checked. Germline loops: CDR1 MNHEY, CDR2 SMNVEV (reference sequence). The CDR3 length is 18 residues. CDR3 region: CASSLRTSGGPGTGELFF.

The chain couples TRBV18 to TRBJ2-7. This CDR3 is built from 13 residues. The germline CDR1 and CDR2 sequences are KGHSH and LQKENI. CDR3 sequence: CASSPSQESEQYF.

By frequency, this clonotype registers medium-sized. This chain links TRBV19 with TRBJ2-2. The CDR3 has 12 residues. Germline V CDR1 and CDR2: LNHDA, SQIVND (reference sequence). CDR3 amino acids: CASSIWAGELFF.

The chain carries TRBV19 and TRBJ1-2; TCRdb designates TRBD1, a call that cannot be tested without DNA. Germline CDR1 and CDR2: LNHDA and SQIVND (reference sequence). This CDR3 region has 18 residues. The CDR3 loop is CASSIWRQGALANYGYTF.

Frequency places this clonotype as medium-sized. The chain is built from TRBV29-1 and TRBJ2-7; TCRdb's D call, TRBD1, is unchecked because there is no DNA. CDR1 is SQVTM, CDR2 ANQGSEA, per germline. This CDR3 spans 14 amino acids. This CDR3 reads CSVRSRDTAYEQYF.

V is TRBV15 and J is TRBJ1-4. CDR1 LNHNV and CDR2 YYDKDF come from the germline V gene (reference sequence). The CDR3 runs 15 residues. The CDR3 protein is CATSVRASSGEKLFF.

The chain is built from TRBV19 and TRBJ1-2; TCRdb gives TRBD1 as the D gene, but with no DNA this cannot be confirmed. Germline V gene lookup returns CDR1 LNHDA and CDR2 SQIVND (reference sequence). This CDR3 comprises 14 residues. The CDR3 reads CASTPGRGNYGYTF. Using reference TRBV19 and TRBJ1-2 for the parts outside the CDR3, the full variable domain is DGGITQSPKYLFRKEGQNVTLSCEQNLNHDAMYWYRQDPGQGLRLIYYSQIVNDFQKGDIAEGYSVSREKKESFPLTVTSAQKNPTAFYLCASTPGRGNYGYTFGSGTRLTVV.

CDR3 in amino acids: CASSVSGTGGTDTQYF. This chain joins TRBV27 and TRBJ2-3; TCRdb lists TRBD1, though no DNA is available to test this call. Germline V gene lookup returns CDR1 MNHEY and CDR2 SMNVEV (reference sequence). CDR3 length: 16 residues.

The rearrangement links TRBV30 to TRBJ1-2; TCRdb's assignment of TRBD1 cannot be checked, as there is no DNA. CDR1 is GTSNPN, CDR2 SVGIG, per germline (reference sequence). CDR3 length equals 15 residues. The CDR3 reads CAWSPTGGYGYGYTF.

The chain carries TRBV18 and TRBJ1-2; TCRdb's D call, TRBD1, is unchecked because there is no DNA. This CDR3 is built from 14 residues. Germline V CDR1 and CDR2: KGHSH, LQKENI. The CDR3 reads CASSPDRDNYGYTF.

This chain connects TRBV27 to TRBJ2-1; TCRdb's D gene call, TRBD2, goes unchecked for lack of DNA. CDR1 MNHEY and CDR2 SMNVEV come from the germline V gene (reference sequence). The CDR3 covers 14 residues. CDR3 protein: CASSVGLTYNEQFF.

The chain carries TRBV11-1 and TRBJ2-5; the TCRdb D gene call, TRBD1, has no DNA to confirm it. This CDR3 comprises 15 residues. The germline V gene has CDR1 SGHAT and CDR2 FQDESV (reference sequence). The CDR3 protein is CASSHRDRGSETQYF.

This clonotype counts as medium-sized by frequency. The chain has TRBV6-5 and TRBJ1-6; TCRdb reports TRBD1, a call that lacks DNA to check it against. The germline gives CDR1 MNHEY, CDR2 SVGAGI. The CDR3 is 12 residues long. CDR3 in amino acids: CASSIGAPPLHF.

CDR3 residues: CASSIAGAQEKLFF. The rearrangement uses TRBV19 and TRBJ1-4; TCRdb selects TRBD1, and the lack of DNA leaves this call unchecked. This CDR3 contains 14 residues. Germline-derived CDR1 and CDR2 are LNHDA and SQIVND (reference sequence). Filled out from reference TRBV19 and TRBJ1-4, the complete variable domain reads DGGITQSPKYLFRKEGQNVTLSCEQNLNHDAMYWYRQDPGQGLRLIYYSQIVNDFQKGDIAEGYSVSREKKESFPLTVTSAQKNPTAFYLCASSIAGAQEKLFFGSGTQLSVL.

This chain uses TRBV12-3 or TRBV12-4 with TRBJ2-3; TCRdb proposes TRBD1, but this gene call is untestable without DNA. The CDR3 length is 15 residues. This CDR3 is CASSYGQGSTDTQYF.

This clonotype is labeled medium-sized (0.01 to 0.1%) based on frequency. V gene TRBV29-1 combines with J gene TRBJ2-5; TCRdb gives TRBD1 as the D gene, but with no DNA this cannot be confirmed. This CDR3 has 14 residues. CDR1 is SQVTM and CDR2 is ANQGSEA in the germline V gene. The CDR3 reads CSVPQGSYQETQYF.

This clonotype is called medium-sized based on its frequency. The chain links TRBV11-1 to TRBJ2-3. This CDR3 region has 13 residues. Germline V gene lookup returns CDR1 SGHAT and CDR2 FQDESV (reference sequence). CDR3 amino acids: CASSPLPTDTQYF.

This clonotype is medium-sized by frequency. V and J are TRBV29-1 and TRBJ2-1; TCRdb calls TRBD1, which cannot be checked without DNA. This CDR3 is 13 amino acids long. The germline V gene has CDR1 SQVTM and CDR2 ANQGSEA. The CDR3 sequence: CSKRGGLDNEQFF.

V and J are TRBV19 and TRBJ2-3; the D call of TRBD2 rests on TCRdb alone, since no DNA is present to check it. Germline assignment: CDR1 LNHDA and CDR2 SQIVND (reference sequence). The CDR3 extends over 16 amino acids. This chain's CDR3 is CASSAVRTSGGDTQYF.